This TCR beta chain was obtained from a study of cytomegalovirus exposure and HLA in healthy donors. Germline V gene sequence: CDR1 KGHSH, CDR2 LQKENI. There are 14 residues in the CDR3. Trimming removed 2 bases at V and 0 bases at J, with 7 bases between. Vbeta (60) and Jbeta (13) primers were used in the PCR. Some clones are missing from TCRdb's copy, which holds only in-frame ones; the method was immunoSEQ multiplex PCR. The sample consists of approximately 200,000 clones, roughly 83% of them appearing once. This clone appeared a single time. V and J are TRBV18 and TRBJ1-1; a possible D gene is TRBD1 (5 bases). Sequencing was performed on PBMCs. The TCR comes from a girl between 10 and 17 years old in good health and CMV-seronegative. In nucleotides, the CDR3 is TGTGCCAGCTCACCAACAGGTATGAACACTGAAGCTTTCTTT. This translates into CASSPTGMNTEAFF.